This T cell receptor (beta chain) is from a study of PD-1 blockade in classical Hodgkin lymphoma. Findings of the study overall: By cycle point C4D1, TCR diversity had risen significantly in CD4+ cells (but not CD8+ cells). Complete responders' diversity at baseline resembled that of newly diagnosed patients.

Data came from immunoSEQ multiplex PCR; TCRdb stores just in-frame clones and leaves some out. The sample has fewer than 20,000 clones, just under 80% seen once. J lost 7 bases, V lost 2 bases, and 8 bases had no gene match. This CDR3 spans 16 amino acids. Germline V gene lookup returns CDR1 MGHRA and CDR2 YSYEKL. This clone was seen a single time. Antigen: not known. Time point meaning: cycle 4 day 1 (C4D1), after more than five weeks of nivolumab. No patient escaped relapse after autologous stem cell transplantation, and brentuximab vedotin exposure varied. Starting with thawed PBMCs, CD4+ T cells were purified by magnetic negative selection. Complete response, partial response or progressive disease constituted the best responses recorded.

The clonotype comes from a human donor with classical Hodgkin lymphoma. The J gene is TRBJ1-6, the V gene TRBV4-1; 7 bases map to TRBD1. Sequenced here: CD4+ T cells from blood, sampled before the fourth cycle of nivolumab. The CDR3 DNA is TGCGCCAGCAGCCAACCAGGGGGACAGTCCAATTCACCCCTCCACTTT. Translated, it gives CASSQPGGQSNSPLHF.